What follows are 29 T cell receptor beta chains derived from one specimen sequenced in a study of control samples from healthy donors and cancer patients. Some clones are missing from TCRdb's copy, which holds only in-frame ones; the method was immunoSEQ multiplex PCR. This sample yields 80,000 or so clones, of which 85% to 95% are seen a single time; 5% to 6% belongs to the top ten. Material for sequencing was blood. These receptors came from a woman aged 60-70 years in good health.

In DNA, the CDR3 is TGTGCCAGCAGTTTTTCGGGGGCCAACACTGAAGCTTTCTTT. Translated: CASSFSGANTEAFF. The rearrangement links TRBV27 to TRBJ1-1; maybe TRBD1 (6 bases). Germline-derived CDR1 and CDR2 are MNHEY and SMNVEV (reference sequence). V was pared by 3 bases and J by 2 bases, with 10 bases between. This CDR3 has 14 amino acids.

The rearrangement links TRBV28 to TRBJ2-1; D unresolved. The germline gives CDR1 MDHEN, CDR2 SYDVKM. This CDR3 comprises 17 residues. Trimming shortened V by 1 base and J by 5 bases, and 18 bases separated the two germline ends. The CDR3 bases are TGTGCCAGCAGTTTATTCGCTACGGCCCGTTTTCACAATGAGCAGTTCTTC. Amino acid sequence: CASSLFATARFHNEQFF. Based on the CDR3 plus reference TRBV28 and TRBJ2-1, the full variable domain is DVKVTQSSRYLVKRTGEKVFLECVQDMDHENMFWYRQDPGLGLRLIYFSYDVKMKEKGDIPEGYSVSREKKERFSLILESASTNQTSMYLCASSLFATARFHNEQFFGPGTRLTVL.

The chain uses TRBV24-1 and TRBJ2-5; tentative D call: TRBD1 (6 bases). The CDR3 contains 14 residues. Deletions cut 4 bases from V and 5 bases from J, with 13 bases between. The germline V gene encodes CDR1 KGHDR and CDR2 SFDVKD. The CDR3 bases are TGTGCCACCAGTGACAGGACAGATTTTGAGACCCAGTACTTC. This codes for CATSDRTDFETQYF.

This chain uses TRBV27 with TRBJ2-1; D remains ambiguous. The CDR3 has 11 residues. Germline CDR1 reads MNHEY; CDR2 reads SMNVEV (reference sequence). Trimming removed 8 bases at V and 6 bases at J, with 8 bases between. This CDR3 reads CASAGFNEQFF. The CDR3 region has the DNA TGTGCCAGCGCCGGGTTCAATGAGCAGTTCTTC.

The chain couples TRBV2 to TRBJ1-5; D not certain. Trimming took 6 bases from V and 0 from J, leaving 6 bases between them. CDR1 is SNHLY, CDR2 FYNNEI, per germline. There are 13 residues in the CDR3. CDR3 amino acids: CASRRGSNQPQHF. Written as DNA, the CDR3 is TGTGCCAGCAGACGGGGTAGCAATCAGCCCCAGCATTTT.

V usage is TRBV6-6 and J usage is TRBJ2-3; no clear D. Germline-derived CDR1 and CDR2 are MNHNY and SVGAGI (reference sequence). V dropped 6 bases and J dropped 3 bases, with 4 bases sitting between them. CDR3 length equals 11 residues. The CDR3 region is CASRTTDTQYF. Written as DNA, the CDR3 is TGTGCCAGCAGAACGACAGATACGCAGTATTTT.

This clone was counted only a few times. The chain links TRBV4-1 to TRBJ2-1; D tentatively fits TRBD1 or TRBD2 (5 bases each). The CDR3 has 14 residues. Germline lookup yields CDR1 MGHRA and CDR2 YSYEKL. V dropped 4 bases and J dropped 5 bases, with 12 bases sitting between them. CDR3 coding DNA: TGCGCCAGCAGCCGAGGAGGCAGGGACAATGAGCAGTTCTTC. Translation: CASSRGGRDNEQFF.

V and J are TRBV19 and TRBJ2-1; TRBD2 agrees at 10 bases. The ends lost 5 bases at V and 14 bases at J; junction bases unmatched: 15. CDR1 and CDR2 from the germline V gene are LNHDA and SQIVND (reference sequence). CDR3 length: 15 residues. The DNA of the CDR3 is TGTGCCAGTAGTTGGACCAGCGGGAGGGCCAGTTTCAAGTTCTTC. It yields the protein CASSWTSGRASFKFF.

This clone was detected only a few times. J is TRBJ2-7 and V is TRBV3-1 (or the pseudogene TRBV3-2), with TRBD1 identical over 9 bases. The V and J ends lost 2 bases and 3 bases, in that order; junction bases with no gene match: 5. Germline CDR1 reads LGHDT; CDR2 reads YNNKEL (reference sequence). CDR3 length: 15 residues. The CDR3, as DNA: TGTGCCAGCAGCCAACCGGGACAGGGTCACTACGAGCAGTACTTC. Amino acid sequence: CASSQPGQGHYEQYF.

The chain joins TRBV30 to TRBJ1-6; 12 bases agree with TRBD1. The CDR3 contains 15 residues. Germline V gene sequence: CDR1 GTSNPN, CDR2 SVGIG (reference sequence). J gave up 9 bases and V 2 bases, and 5 bases lay outside the gene matches. The CDR3: CAWSRGTGGASPLHF. The CDR3 DNA reads TGTGCCTGGAGTCGTGGGACAGGGGGCGCTTCACCCCTCCACTTT.

This chain links TRBV10-2 with TRBJ1-2, with D possibly TRBD1 on 5 matching bases. Germline values: CDR1 WSHSY, CDR2 SAAADI. The CDR3 is made up of 15 amino acids. V was shortened by 3 bases and J by 3 bases, with 14 bases between the two germline ends. The CDR3 coding sequence is TGCGCCAGCAGTGATTTGGGGGAGGGGTACTATGGCTACACCTTC. This encodes CASSDLGEGYYGYTF.

The rearrangement joins TRBV7-9 to TRBJ2-1, with D perhaps TRBD1 (6 bases). The CDR3 is 14 residues long. V dropped 5 bases and J dropped 6 bases, with 14 bases sitting between them. Germline assignment: CDR1 SEHNR and CDR2 FQNEAQ (reference sequence). CDR3 sequence reads: CASSLFGQTNEQFF. In nucleotides, the CDR3 is TGTGCCAGCAGCCTATTCGGACAGACCAATGAGCAGTTCTTC.

This clone was picked up one time. The CDR3 DNA reads TGTGCCATCAGGGGGACTAGCGGGAGTTCAGGATCAGATACGCAGTATTTT. Translating gives CAIRGTSGSSGSDTQYF. The V call is TRBV10-3, the J call TRBJ2-3; 14 nucleotides match TRBD2. Germline V lookup: CDR1 ENHRY, CDR2 SYGVKD. The CDR3 contains 17 residues. V trimming: 6 bases; J trimming: 4 bases; junction bases outside the gene matches: 9.

The chain links TRBV6-5 to TRBJ2-3; 7 bases line up with TRBD2. Germline V gives CDR1 MNHEY, CDR2 SVGAGI. The trim removed 6 bases at V and 0 bases at J, leaving 6 bases unmatched. The CDR3 extends over 15 amino acids. The CDR3 DNA sequence: TGTGCCAGCAGAGTGGGACTACTCAGCACAGATACGCAGTATTTT. Translating it yields CASRVGLLSTDTQYF.

The chain joins TRBV19 to TRBJ1-1; 12 bases agree with TRBD1. Germline CDR1 LNHDA, CDR2 SQIVND (reference sequence). V was pared by 2 bases and J by 9 bases, with 7 bases of the junction left unmatched. This CDR3 has 15 amino acids. The CDR3 nucleotides are TGTGCCAGTAGTATAATTGGGACAGGGGGCGTAAAAGCTTTCTTT. Protein product: CASSIIGTGGVKAFF.

The chain recombines TRBV5-6 with TRBJ2-7, with D perhaps TRBD1 (6 bases). With 1 base removed from V and 2 bases from J, the gap between germline ends came to 16 bases. The CDR3 is made up of 16 amino acids. CDR1 and CDR2 (germline): SGHDT, YYEEEE. The CDR3 DNA sequence: TGTGCCAGCAGCTTGAGTTACGGACAGCGGACCTACGAGCAGTACTTC. This sequence encodes CASSLSYGQRTYEQYF.

The chain recombines TRBV23-1 with TRBJ2-2; D could derive from TRBD1 or TRBD2 (5 bases each). TRBV23-1 is known as an ORF, though its function is uncertain. This CDR3 is built from 13 residues. V was clipped by 9 bases and J by 1 base, with 9 bases between them. The CDR3 DNA sequence: TGCGCCAGGCAGGGAGTGAACACCGGGGAGCTGTTTTTT. Translation: CARQGVNTGELFF.

The chain carries TRBV5-6 and TRBJ1-3; a weak D match, TRBD1 (5 bases). Germline V gene sequence: CDR1 SGHDT, CDR2 YYEEEE. The V and J ends lost 6 bases and 0 bases respectively, with 19 bases between them. This CDR3 region has 17 residues. CDR3 coding DNA: TGTGCCAGCAAGTACGGTCCAGGGCCGAGCTCTGGAAACACCATATATTTT. Its translation: CASKYGPGPSSGNTIYF.

The chain is built from TRBV7-9 and TRBJ1-1, with TRBD1 as a possible D gene (5 bases). The CDR3 sequence is 14 residues long. CDR1 and CDR2 (germline): SEHNR, FQNEAQ (reference sequence). V shed 4 bases and J shed 7 bases, with 16 bases lying between them. DNA for the CDR3: TGTGCCAGCAGCTCCCACGGGGGTGGAGGTGAAGCTTTCTTT. Translating it yields CASSSHGGGGEAFF.

The chain combines TRBV2 with TRBJ1-6; maybe TRBD1 (5 bases). V lost 2 bases and J 6 bases, leaving 14 bases between the germline ends. The germline V gene has CDR1 SNHLY and CDR2 FYNNEI. The CDR3 runs to 16 residues. The CDR3 loop is CASSENGGIGNSPLHF. CDR3 nucleotide sequence: TGTGCCAGCAGTGAAAACGGGGGGATCGGTAATTCACCCCTCCACTTT.

The CDR3 spells CASSVSSGTGVWQPQHF. In nucleotides, the CDR3 is TGTGCCAGTAGCGTATCATCCGGGACAGGGGTTTGGCAGCCCCAGCATTTT. The rearrangement links TRBV19 to TRBJ1-5, with 10 bases fitting TRBD1. The V gene end was trimmed by 6 bases and the J gene end by 7 bases; junction bases not matched to a gene: 15. This CDR3 contains 17 residues. Germline CDR1 reads LNHDA; CDR2 reads SQIVND (reference sequence).

This sequence joins TRBV30 and TRBJ2-3; D call uncertain. Trimming cost V 4 bases and J 4 bases, with 9 bases left between them. The CDR3 length is 12 residues. From germline, CDR1 is GTSNPN and CDR2 SVGIG (reference sequence). CDR3 nucleotide sequence: TGTGCCTGGACCCCCGGGCCAGATACGCAGTATTTT. Protein sequence: CAWTPGPDTQYF.

The rearrangement joins TRBV5-5 to TRBJ2-7; D unresolved. CDR3 length: 14 amino acids. The germline V and J ends were trimmed by 0 bases and 3 bases, with 10 bases remaining between them. In germline, CDR1 is SGHKS, CDR2 YYEKEE (reference sequence). The CDR3 here is CASSLGQVVYEQYF. DNA for the CDR3: TGTGCCAGCAGCTTGGGGCAGGTAGTCTACGAGCAGTACTTC. The whole variable domain, remainder taken from reference TRBV5-5 and TRBJ2-7, is DAGVTQSPTHLIKTRGQQVTLRCSPISGHKSVSWYQQVLGQGPQFIFQYYEKEERGRGNFPDRFSARQFPNYSSELNVNALLLGDSALYLCASSLGQVVYEQYFGPGTRLTVT.

The chain links TRBV28 to TRBJ2-7; TRBD1 agrees at 8 bases. The CDR3 has 15 amino acids. V gave up 1 base and J gave up 2 bases; unmatched junction bases: 4. Looked up from germline, CDR1 is MDHEN and CDR2 is SYDVKM. The CDR3: CASSLYPGQAYEQYF. In DNA, the CDR3 is TGTGCCAGCAGTTTATACCCGGGACAGGCCTACGAGCAGTACTTC. Filled out from reference TRBV28 and TRBJ2-7, the complete variable domain reads DVKVTQSSRYLVKRTGEKVFLECVQDMDHENMFWYRQDPGLGLRLIYFSYDVKMKEKGDIPEGYSVSREKKERFSLILESASTNQTSMYLCASSLYPGQAYEQYFGPGTRLTVT.

The V and J genes are TRBV20-1 and TRBJ2-1; tentative D call: TRBD2 (6 bases). Trimming left V 3 bases short and J 14 bases short, with 14 bases between. This CDR3 comprises 11 residues. Germline V lookup: CDR1 DFQATT, CDR2 SNEGSKA (reference sequence). The CDR3 sequence: CSASSSVEEFF. The CDR3 nucleotides are TGCAGTGCTAGTTCTAGCGTAGAGGAGTTCTTC.

The V and J genes are TRBV11-2 and TRBJ2-5; D unclear. Germline CDR1 reads SGHAT; CDR2 reads FQNNGV. V gave up 5 bases and J gave up 1 base, with 14 bases separating them. This CDR3 is 15 amino acids long. This chain's CDR3 is CASSPSHGFQETQYF. The CDR3 DNA follows: TGTGCCAGCAGCCCCTCACACGGGTTCCAAGAGACCCAGTACTTC.

The CDR3 here is CSVSQGNTEAFF. Here the CDR3 DNA reads TGCAGCGTTTCCCAGGGAAACACTGAAGCTTTCTTT. This rearrangement joins TRBV29-1 to TRBJ1-1, with D possibly matching TRBD1 (5 bases). The CDR3 length is 12 residues. V lost 5 bases to trimming and J lost 2 bases, with 9 bases between them. The germline CDR1 and CDR2 sequences are SQVTM and ANQGSEA. The whole variable domain, remainder taken from reference TRBV29-1 and TRBJ1-1, is SAVISQKPSRDICQRGTSLTIQCQVDSQVTMMFWYRQQPGQSLTLIATANQGSEATYESGFVIDKFPISRPNLTFSTLTVSNMSPEDSSIYLCSVSQGNTEAFFGQGTRLTVV.

The chain is built from TRBV5-1 and TRBJ2-2; TRBD1 matches 7 bases. V lost 4 bases and J lost 0; bases outside the gene matches: 3. CDR1 is SGHRS and CDR2 is YFSETQ in the germline V gene. The CDR3 runs 15 residues. CDR3 DNA: TGCGCCAGCAGCCCTGACAGGGCGAACACCGGGGAGCTGTTTTTT. Amino acids: CASSPDRANTGELFF.

The chain employs TRBV2 and TRBJ2-2; perhaps TRBD2 as D (5 bases). The CDR3 spans 14 residues. Trimming took 6 bases from V and 7 from J, leaving 15 bases between them. The V gene's germline CDR1 is SNHLY and CDR2 FYNNEI. The DNA for the CDR3 is TGTGCCAGCAGGGCGGTTAGCGAGGGCGGGGAGCTGTTTTTT. Protein: CASRAVSEGGELFF. Full variable domain (remainder filled in from reference TRBV2 and TRBJ2-2): EPEVTQTPSHQVTQMGQEVILRCVPISNHLYFYWYRQILGQKVEFLVSFYNNEISEKSEIFDDQFSVERPDGSNFTLKIRSTKLEDSAMYFCASRAVSEGGELFFGEGSRLTVL.